A single sample gave rise to the 19 T cell receptor beta chains below, sequenced in a study of T-cell memory formation after mild COVID-19. Via MiXCR, TCRdb re-called the 5' RACE reads, giving one row per CDR3 protein. The sample consists of roughly 89,000 distinct CDR3 sequences, 13% of them appearing once. Sequenced sample: PBMCs or a T cell subset sorted from them (not recorded which). These receptors all stem from an adult woman who had mild COVID-19 (a few samples of this study predate the infection). Cell type and time point are not known.

The chain links TRBV4-1 to TRBJ2-7, with 7 bases identical to TRBD2. V was pared by 3 bases and J by 3 bases, with 8 bases of the junction left unmatched. The CDR3 runs 15 residues. Germline CDR1 MGHRA, CDR2 YSYEKL. CDR3 loop: CASSHPGWGGYEQYF. CDR3 sequence (DNA): TGCGCCAGCAGCCACCCCGGGTGGGGGGGCTACGAGCAGTACTTC.

CDR3 sequence: CSARDLQGMPNTGELFF. The CDR3 nucleotides read TGCAGTGCTAGGGACCTACAGGGGATGCCGAACACCGGGGAGCTGTTTTTT. The chain recombines TRBV20-1 with TRBJ2-2; 7 bases match TRBD1. Unmatched junction bases numbered 10, after V lost 3 bases and J lost 0 bases. The CDR3 length is 17 residues. Germline V gene lookup returns CDR1 DFQATT and CDR2 SNEGSKA (reference sequence).

The chain is built from TRBV12-3 or TRBV12-4 and TRBJ2-7, with D uncertain. V gave up 7 bases and J gave up 7 bases, with 17 bases separating them. The CDR3 contains 13 residues. The CDR3 loop reads CASKNVSDGEQYF. In nucleotides, the CDR3 is TGTGCCAGCAAAAACGTCTCCGACGGGGAGCAGTACTTC.

This sequence joins TRBV12-3 or TRBV12-4 and TRBJ2-3; 9 bases are a match to TRBD2. J was trimmed by 2 bases and V by 3 bases; bases with no gene match: 6. This CDR3 has 16 residues. Here the CDR3 reads CASSFDSGGSTDTQYF. The CDR3 DNA reads as TGTGCCAGCAGTTTTGATAGCGGGGGATCCACAGATACGCAGTATTTT.

This clonotype was counted many times. This chain joins TRBV4-3 and TRBJ2-7; D assignment may be TRBD1 or TRBD2 (5 bases each). The CDR3 sequence is 16 residues long. Germline V gene lookup returns CDR1 LGHNA and CDR2 YSLEER. V shed 0 bases and J shed 2 bases, with 14 bases lying between them. The CDR3 region is CASSQERPRGAYEQYF. The CDR3 bases are TGCGCCAGCAGCCAAGAACGACCTAGGGGAGCCTACGAGCAGTACTTC.

J is TRBJ2-1 and V is TRBV15; D tentatively fits TRBD1 or TRBD2 (6 bases each). CDR1 and CDR2 (germline): LNHNV, YYDKDF (reference sequence). The CDR3 consists of 14 residues. V was cut by 6 bases and J by 6 bases, with 15 bases left in between. CDR3 region: CATSLDRGANEQFF. CDR3 DNA sequence: TGTGCCACCAGTTTGGATAGGGGGGCCAATGAGCAGTTCTTC.

The chain uses TRBV11-1 and TRBJ2-1; no clear D gene. The CDR3 is 12 amino acids. V was trimmed by 3 bases and J by 11 bases, leaving 11 bases between them. Per germline, CDR1 SGHAT and CDR2 FQDESV (reference sequence). The CDR3, as DNA: TGTGCCAGCAGCTTGGTGGCCTCACAGCAGTTCTTC. It codes for CASSLVASQQFF.

This clonotype was seen a handful of times. V and J are TRBV7-3 and TRBJ2-2; D may be TRBD2 (6 bases). The germline gives CDR1 SGHTA, CDR2 FQGTGA. V lost 5 bases and J 2 bases, leaving 9 bases between the germline ends. The length of the CDR3 is 14 residues. The CDR3 is CASSKGLNTGELFF. CDR3 bases: TGTGCCAGCAGCAAGGGACTCAACACCGGGGAGCTGTTTTTT.

The rearrangement links TRBV25-1 to TRBJ1-2; TRBD1 might be the D (5 bases). CDR3 size: 14 residues. V was clipped by 6 bases and J by 5 bases, with 16 bases between them. Germline V CDR1 and CDR2: MGHDK, SYGVNS. The CDR3 reads CASRRDGPLYGYTF. The CDR3 bases are TGTGCCAGCAGGCGGGACGGACCGTTATATGGCTACACCTTC.

The chain joins TRBV6-2 or TRBV6-3 to TRBJ2-3; 12 positions agree with TRBD2. CDR1 MNHEY and CDR2 SVGEGT come from the germline V gene. The CDR3 has 19 amino acids. J lost 0 bases, V lost 4 bases, and 11 bases had no gene match. The CDR3: CASSLLGLAGSTSTDTQYF. DNA for the CDR3: TGTGCCAGCAGTTTACTCGGACTAGCGGGATCTACTAGCACAGATACGCAGTATTTT.

The chain employs TRBV7-6 and TRBJ2-7, with D tentatively TRBD2 (6 bases). Germline values: CDR1 SGHVS, CDR2 FNYEAQ. This CDR3 comprises 15 residues. Trimming shortened V by 1 base and J by 1 base, and 11 bases separated the two germline ends. The chain's CDR3 is CASSLGLEGSYEQYF. As DNA, the CDR3 is TGTGCCAGCAGCTTAGGACTGGAGGGGTCCTACGAGCAGTACTTC.

The chain is built from TRBV6-5 and TRBJ2-1; TRBD1 matches 12 bases. Germline V gene data show CDR1 as MNHEY and CDR2 as SVGAGI. The CDR3 loop spans 15 amino acids. V dropped 7 bases and J dropped 10; count of bases not matched to a gene: 11. DNA of the CDR3: TGTGCCAGCACCCACGCGGGACAGGGGGCTAGGGAGCAGTTCTTC. Residues: CASTHAGQGAREQFF.

The chain recombines TRBV11-2 with TRBJ1-4, with unresolved D. Per germline, CDR1 SGHAT and CDR2 FQNNGV. V lost 1 base, J lost 1 base, and 13 bases lay in between. The CDR3 contains 17 residues. The CDR3 region is CASSLVWTRRTNEKLFF. The CDR3 coding sequence is TGTGCCAGCAGCTTAGTTTGGACGAGGAGAACTAATGAAAAACTGTTTTTT.

This clonotype occurred a few times. CDR3 region: CASSGTGTYEQYF. For the CDR3, the DNA is TGTGCCAGCTCCGGGACAGGGACTTACGAGCAGTACTTC. The rearrangement joins TRBV7-6 to TRBJ2-7; 9 nucleotides align to TRBD1. The CDR3 covers 13 residues. CDR1 is SGHVS and CDR2 is FNYEAQ in the germline V gene. V gave up 8 bases and J gave up 4 bases; unmatched junction bases: 6.

The chain joins TRBV29-1 to TRBJ1-1; D is ambiguous. Germline V gene sequence: CDR1 SQVTM, CDR2 ANQGSEA. CDR3 length equals 16 residues. V shed 2 bases and J shed 10 bases, with 26 bases lying between them. The CDR3 is CSVEWFRAELGIGAFF. The CDR3 DNA sequence: TGCAGCGTTGAATGGTTTAGGGCAGAGTTAGGAATTGGAGCTTTCTTT.

The rearrangement joins TRBV2 to TRBJ2-1; D gene uncertain. Between the trimmed V and J ends, which lost 0 bases and 3 bases, there was a span of 9 bases. CDR3 length: 15 residues. The germline V gene has CDR1 SNHLY and CDR2 FYNNEI. DNA of the CDR3: TGTGCCAGCAGTGAAGCCCTCATAGGCTACAATGAGCAGTTCTTC. Protein: CASSEALIGYNEQFF.

The gene calls are TRBV3-1 and TRBJ1-2; no clear D. V lost 0 bases and J lost 4, with 9 bases in between. Germline CDR1 and CDR2: LGHDT and YNNKEL (reference sequence). CDR3 length: 14 residues. CDR3 sequence: CASSQELGFYGYTF. CDR3 coding DNA: TGTGCCAGCAGCCAAGAGTTAGGTTTCTATGGCTACACCTTC.

The sample holds a few counts of this clonotype. This rearrangement joins TRBV6-2 or TRBV6-3 to TRBJ2-3, with 11 bases matching TRBD2. This CDR3 comprises 16 residues. The germline V gene has CDR1 MNHEY and CDR2 SVGEGT. The trim removed 6 bases at V and 0 bases at J, leaving 5 bases unmatched. CDR3 in DNA: TGTGCCAGCAGCCTAGCGGGAGGATCTAGCACAGATACGCAGTATTTT. It specifies CASSLAGGSSTDTQYF.

This clonotype was seen many times. The CDR3 DNA reads TGTGCCAGCAGTCACAGGGGGCTGGAAGATACGCAGTATTTT. Amino acid sequence: CASSHRGLEDTQYF. This rearrangement joins TRBV7-8 to TRBJ2-3; 9 bases line up with TRBD1. The CDR3 is 14 amino acids. Trimming took 6 bases from V and 5 from J; bases not matched to a gene: 6. The germline CDR1 and CDR2 sequences are SGHVS and FQNEAQ.